This T cell receptor beta chain is from a study of T cells in Graves' hyperthyroidism and ophthalmopathy. TCR beta CDR3 sequences were amplified from RNA transcripts. HTBI primers drove first-round RT-PCR of the TCR CDR3. TCRdb analysed the multiplex PCR reads with MiXCR anew, one entry per CDR3 protein. The table lists 250,000 to 300,000 distinct CDR3 sequences, just over 14% of them singletons, with 13% in the top ten. The study, taken as a whole, reports: Researchers report that a 13 V-J model separated ophthalmopathy from stable hyperthyroidism.

CDR1 and CDR2 from the germline V gene are LGHDT and YNNKEL (reference sequence). J was trimmed by 1 base and V by 0 bases; bases with no gene match: 7. This CDR3 is built from 18 residues. This clonotype occurred many times. What it recognizes is unknown. Hyperthyroidism was newly diagnosed in patients aged 18 to 65 (duration under 2 months). Patients having uncontrolled infection, another autoimmune disease, pregnancy or lactation were not included. Each diagnosis drew on symptoms, thyroxine, TRAb, thyroid ultrasound and orbital computed tomography findings. The rearrangement uses TRBV3-1 and TRBJ2-2, with TRBD2 matching 8 bases. The sequenced material came from blood. This clonotype was obtained from a woman between 40 and 55 years old with Graves' hyperthyroidism that later progressed to Graves' ophthalmopathy. This chain's CDR3 is CASSQDGLAGENTGELFF. The CDR3 DNA sequence: TGTGCCAGCAGCCAAGACGGGCTAGCGGGTGAGAACACCGGGGAGCTGTTTTTT. The full variable domain, in which reference TRBV3-1 and TRBJ2-2 provide the parts outside the CDR3, is DTAVSQTPKYLVTQMGNDKSIKCEQNLGHDTMYWYKQDSKKFLKIMFSYNNKELIINETVPNRFSPKSPDKAHLNLHINSLELGDSAVYFCASSQDGLAGENTGELFFGEGSRLTVL.